This section outlines one TCR beta chain sequence together with its context. Its antigen is as yet unknown. Donors underwent one heparinised blood draw, 100 to 150 mL on average. Stem cell-like memory, regulatory, central memory and naive CD4+ cells were sorted via CD45RO/CCR7/CD25/CD127/CD95/CD27. The CDR3 extends over 17 amino acids. V shed 0 bases, J shed 1 base, and the junction held 8 bases outside the gene matches. Germline-derived CDR1 and CDR2 are LGHNA and YSLEER. The data belong to a study of beta chain features in type 1 diabetes. Expressed TCRB transcripts were sequenced because the isolated RNA had all been reverse transcribed beforehand. This table comes from immunoSEQ multiplex PCR, and its TCRdb copy is limited to in-frame clones, with some not included. The sample lists more than 250,000 clones; around 20% were seen once. Regarding the study as a whole: Shortening of TCRB CDR3s, moderate but significant, appeared in all four CD4+ subsets of Type 1 diabetes patients. Highly expressing activated T cells could be over-counted with a cDNA template. Patients' naive, central memory and Treg TCRB repertoires seemed closer to one another than those of healthy donors.

This receptor was taken from a woman aged 35 to 49 with type 1 diabetes. The V and J genes are TRBV4-3 and TRBJ1-2, with 7 nucleotides matching TRBD1. The sample was naive CD4+ T cells from blood. CDR3 protein: CASSQDMYGQDNYGYTF. The CDR3, as DNA: TGCGCCAGCAGCCAAGACATGTACGGACAGGATAACTATGGCTACACCTTC.